This record concerns one T cell receptor (beta chain) sequence. What it binds is unknown. The V gene's germline CDR1 is SNHLY and CDR2 FYNNEI. The CDR3 loop spans 12 amino acids. The V end lost 2 bases, the J end lost 1 base, and 2 bases lay between the germline ends. The data originate from a study of beta chain features in type 1 diabetes. What was sequenced were expressed TCRB transcripts, since all of the isolated RNA had been reverse transcribed. Method: immunoSEQ multiplex PCR; TCRdb's copy keeps in-frame clones and lacks some. The sample lists nearly 350,000 clones; 9.3% were seen once. The study, taken as a whole, reports: More deletions and fewer insertions at VDJ junctions were seen in type 1 diabetes patients. Type 1 diabetes patients had TCRB CDR3s that were shorter (moderately but significantly so) in all four CD4+ subsets.

This sequence was found in a man aged 25 to 45 with type 1 diabetes. V usage is TRBV2 and J usage is TRBJ1-2; D remains ambiguous. Source material: central memory CD4+ T cells from blood. As DNA, the CDR3 is TGTGCCAGCAGTGAACATAACTATGGCTACACCTTC. This sequence encodes CASSEHNYGYTF.